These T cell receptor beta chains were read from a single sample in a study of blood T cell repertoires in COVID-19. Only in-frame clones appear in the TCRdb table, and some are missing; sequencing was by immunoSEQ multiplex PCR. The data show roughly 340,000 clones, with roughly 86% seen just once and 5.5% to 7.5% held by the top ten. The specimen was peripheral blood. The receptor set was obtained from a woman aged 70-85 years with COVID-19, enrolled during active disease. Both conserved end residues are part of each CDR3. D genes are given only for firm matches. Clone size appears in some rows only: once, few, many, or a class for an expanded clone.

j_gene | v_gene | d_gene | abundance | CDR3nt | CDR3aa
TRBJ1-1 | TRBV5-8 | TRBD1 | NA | TGTGCCAGCAGCCTGGGACAGGGTAGGTCAGTCGCTGAAGCTTTCTTT | CASSLGQGRSVAEAFF
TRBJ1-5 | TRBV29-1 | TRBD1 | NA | TGCAGCGGTGGGACAGGTCGTCAGCCCCAGCATTTT | CSGGTGRQPQHF
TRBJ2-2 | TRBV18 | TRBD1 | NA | TGTGCCAGCTCACCGCCGGACAGGGCAAACACCGGGGAGCTGTTTTTT | CASSPPDRANTGELFF
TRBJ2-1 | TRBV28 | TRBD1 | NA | TGTGCCAGCAGTTTAGTCGATATGGGGTTTAGAGGACAGGGGTTGGACAATGAGCAGTTCTTC | CASSLVDMGFRGQGLDNEQFF
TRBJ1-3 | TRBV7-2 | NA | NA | TGTGCCAGCAGCCTCCAGACAGTTGGAAACACCATATATTTT | CASSLQTVGNTIYF
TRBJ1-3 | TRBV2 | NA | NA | TGTGCCAGCAGTGAAGCGAGCATCGGAAACACCATATATTTT | CASSEASIGNTIYF
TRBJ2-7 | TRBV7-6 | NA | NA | TGTGCCAGCAGCTTAGGACAGATCTACGAGCAGTACTTC | CASSLGQIYEQYF
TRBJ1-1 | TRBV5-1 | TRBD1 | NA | TGCGCCAGCAGCTTGCTGGCAGGGGGTGTGGGCACTGAAGCTTTCTTT | CASSLLAGGVGTEAFF
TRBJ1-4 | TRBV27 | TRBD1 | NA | TGTGCCAGGTACGGACAGGGAAGTACAACTAATGAAAAACTGTTTTTT | CARYGQGSTTNEKLFF
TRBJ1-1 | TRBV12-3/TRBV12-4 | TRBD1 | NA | TGTGCCAGCAGACTGGGACAGTCCTACTTAGCTTTCTTT | CASRLGQSYLAFF
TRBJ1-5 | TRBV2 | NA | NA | TGTGCCAGCCGGGGGAATGGGCAGGGCGGGCAGCCCCAGCATTTT | CASRGNGQGGQPQHF
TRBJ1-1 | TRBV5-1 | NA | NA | TGCGCCAGCAGTAGAGACACTGAAGCTTTCTTT | CASSRDTEAFF
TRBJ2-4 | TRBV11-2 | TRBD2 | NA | TGTGCCAGCAGCTTAACTAGCGGGGGCCCCGGGACCAAAAACATTCAGTACTTC | CASSLTSGGPGTKNIQYF
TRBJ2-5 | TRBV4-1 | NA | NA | TGCGCCAGCAGCCAAGACGGGGGGCCAGAGACCCAGTACTTC | CASSQDGGPETQYF
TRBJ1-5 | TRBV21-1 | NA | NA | TGTGCCAGCACGGAGCAGGGCCGGGACAGTAGCAATCAGCCCCAGCATTTT | CASTEQGRDSSNQPQHF
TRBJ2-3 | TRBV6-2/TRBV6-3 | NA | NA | TGTGCCAGCAGTTACTCGGGGGCTGGAGATACGCAGTATTTT | CASSYSGAGDTQYF
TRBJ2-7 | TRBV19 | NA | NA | TGTGCCAGTAGTATATCCCTACAGGGTCGTCAAGAGCAGTACTTC | CASSISLQGRQEQYF
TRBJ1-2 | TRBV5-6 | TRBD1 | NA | TGTGCCAGCAGCTACGGGACAGGGTTCGGCTACACCTTC | CASSYGTGFGYTF
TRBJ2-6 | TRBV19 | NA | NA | TGTGCCAGTAGTCTGGCAGCTGGGGCCAACGTCCTGACTTTC | CASSLAAGANVLTF
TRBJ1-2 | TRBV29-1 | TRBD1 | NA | TGCAGCGTTGAGGGGGGACAGGGAAAAGGGTATGGCTACACCTTC | CSVEGGQGKGYGYTF
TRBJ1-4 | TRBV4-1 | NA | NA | TGCGCCAGCAGCCAAGACGTGCCGGGAGAAAAACTGTTTTTT | CASSQDVPGEKLFF
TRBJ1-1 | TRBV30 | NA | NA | TGTGCCTGGAGCCCGGGACAGAACACTGAAGCTTTCTTT | CAWSPGQNTEAFF
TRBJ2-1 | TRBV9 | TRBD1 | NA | TGTGCCAGCAGCGTAGGGGACAGGGGCCGGGAGCAGTTCTTC | CASSVGDRGREQFF
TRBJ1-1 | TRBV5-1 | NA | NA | TGCGCCAGCAGCTTGCCTTCGACACCAGCCACTGAAGCTTTCTTT | CASSLPSTPATEAFF
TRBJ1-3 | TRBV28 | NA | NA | TGTGCCAGCTTGACTTGGGGAAACACCATATATTTT | CASLTWGNTIYF
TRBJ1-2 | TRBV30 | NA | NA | TGTGCCCGCGGAAGATTGTCGGGTGGCTACACCTTC | CARGRLSGGYTF
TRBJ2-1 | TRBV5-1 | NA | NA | TGCGCCAGCAGCTTGTCTAGCTCCAGACCGAAATACAATGAGCAGTTCTTC | CASSLSSSRPKYNEQFF
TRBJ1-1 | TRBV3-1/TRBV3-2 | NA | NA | TGTGCCAGCAGCCAAGGGGGAGCTGGAGCTGAAGCTTTCTTT | CASSQGGAGAEAFF
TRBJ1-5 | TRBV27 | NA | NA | TGTGCCAGCAGAGGGGGGGTCCCTCAGCCCCAGCATTTT | CASRGGVPQPQHF
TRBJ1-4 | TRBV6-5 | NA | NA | TGTGCCAGCAGTTACTCGAGAGGGCTTGGGGAAAAACTGTTTTTT | CASSYSRGLGEKLFF
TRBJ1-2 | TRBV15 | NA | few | TGTGCCACCAGCAGAGTACCCTGGACACCAGTTTATGGCTACACCTTC | CATSRVPWTPVYGYTF
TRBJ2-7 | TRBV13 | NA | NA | TGTGCCAGCGGCCGAAACAGGGTAAGCTACGAGCAGTACTTC | CASGRNRVSYEQYF
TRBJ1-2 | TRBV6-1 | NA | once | TGTGCCAGCAGTGAATCGATGCAGGGGTATGGCTACACCTTC | CASSESMQGYGYTF
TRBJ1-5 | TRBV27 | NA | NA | TGTGCCAGCAGCCCCGGGACAAGCAATCAGCCCCAGCATTTT | CASSPGTSNQPQHF
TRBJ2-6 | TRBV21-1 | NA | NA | TGTGCCAGCAGCAAACCTTCCCGGGACAGGGGCCCTCTCTGGGCCAACGTCCTGACTTTC | CASSKPSRDRGPLWANVLTF
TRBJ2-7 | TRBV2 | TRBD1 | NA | TGTGCCAGCGCACAGGGGGCCGGGGATTACACCTACGAGCAGTACTTC | CASAQGAGDYTYEQYF